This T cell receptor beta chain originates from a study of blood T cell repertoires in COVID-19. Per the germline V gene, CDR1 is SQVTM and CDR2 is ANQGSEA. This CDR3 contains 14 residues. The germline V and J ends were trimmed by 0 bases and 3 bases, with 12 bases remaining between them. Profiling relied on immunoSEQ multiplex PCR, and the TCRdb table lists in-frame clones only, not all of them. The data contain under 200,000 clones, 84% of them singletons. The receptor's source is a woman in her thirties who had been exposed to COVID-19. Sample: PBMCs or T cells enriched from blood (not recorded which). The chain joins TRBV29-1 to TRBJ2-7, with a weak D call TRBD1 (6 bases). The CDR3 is CSVEDRRQDYEQYF. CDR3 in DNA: TGCAGCGTTGAAGATCGGCGACAGGACTACGAGCAGTACTTC.